This entry features one TCR beta chain sequence. The junction and the germline gene differ at one end; a read error may be behind it. CDR3 length: 11 residues. Looked up from germline, CDR1 is KGHDR and CDR2 is SFDVKD. The data were taken from a study of blood T cell repertoires in COVID-19. The repertoire was sequenced with immunoSEQ multiplex PCR; TCRdb's copy has only in-frame clones and lacks some. The sample consists of around 220,000 clones, roughly 86% of them appearing once. V usage is TRBV24-1 and J usage is TRBJ1-2; a possible D gene is TRBD1 (5 bases). Sequencing was done on a sample of peripheral blood. The receptor comes from a woman in her forties or fifties with COVID-19, enrolled during active disease. The CDR3 DNA reads TGTGCCACCAGTGGGGAGGGGCAGACCGGCTTC. This encodes CATSGEGQTGF.